What follows are 3 T cell receptor beta chains derived from one specimen sequenced in a study of spatial heterogeneity in lung cancer. TCRdb fed the 5' RACE reads into MiXCR, producing one record per CDR3 protein. This sample has about 35,000 distinct CDR3 sequences, with approximately 3% found just once. Time point denoted: sample taken at primary tumor resection. The sample was normal lung tissue next to the tumor, taken at surgery. Source of these receptors: a male donor with early-stage non-small cell lung cancer.

The table lists this clonotype with many counts. This chain links TRBV20-1 with TRBJ2-7, with D hard to call. V was shortened by 0 bases and J by 4 bases, with 1 base between the two germline ends. The CDR3 has 10 residues. CDR1 and CDR2 (germline): DFQATT, SNEGSKA (reference sequence). CDR3 coding DNA: TGCAGTGCTAGAGAATACGAGCAGTACTTC. This sequence encodes CSAREYEQYF.

Concerning this clonotype: Sequence at one end of the junction differs from germline and may be a read error. V is TRBV7-9 and J is TRBJ1-3, with D tentatively TRBD1 (5 bases). Germline V lookup: CDR1 SEHNR, CDR2 FQNEAQ (reference sequence). The CDR3 length is 15 residues. CDR3 DNA: TGTGCCAGCAGCTTACAGGGAACTTTGGGAATCACCATATATTTT. Protein product: CASSLQGTLGITIYF.

The chain couples TRBV6-5 to TRBJ2-5; TRBD1 aligns across 7 bases. Germline V CDR1 and CDR2: MNHEY, SVGAGI. The ends lost 5 bases at V and 4 bases at J; junction bases unmatched: 7. The CDR3 spans 14 residues. The CDR3 DNA follows: TGTGCCAGCAGTAAAGGGGGCGGCGTAGAGACCCAGTACTTC. It specifies CASSKGGGVETQYF.